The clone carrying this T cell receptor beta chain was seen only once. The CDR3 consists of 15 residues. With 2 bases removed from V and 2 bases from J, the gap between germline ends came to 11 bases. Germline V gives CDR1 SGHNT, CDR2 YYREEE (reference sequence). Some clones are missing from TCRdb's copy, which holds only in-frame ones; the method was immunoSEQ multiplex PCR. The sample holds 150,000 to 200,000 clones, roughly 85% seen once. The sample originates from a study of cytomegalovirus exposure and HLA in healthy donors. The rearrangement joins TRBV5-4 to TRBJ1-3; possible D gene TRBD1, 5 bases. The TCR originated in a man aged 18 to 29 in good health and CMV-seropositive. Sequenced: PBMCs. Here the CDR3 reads CASSLPGTTGNTIYF. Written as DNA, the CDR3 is TGTGCCAGCAGCTTACCAGGGACTACTGGAAACACCATATATTTT.